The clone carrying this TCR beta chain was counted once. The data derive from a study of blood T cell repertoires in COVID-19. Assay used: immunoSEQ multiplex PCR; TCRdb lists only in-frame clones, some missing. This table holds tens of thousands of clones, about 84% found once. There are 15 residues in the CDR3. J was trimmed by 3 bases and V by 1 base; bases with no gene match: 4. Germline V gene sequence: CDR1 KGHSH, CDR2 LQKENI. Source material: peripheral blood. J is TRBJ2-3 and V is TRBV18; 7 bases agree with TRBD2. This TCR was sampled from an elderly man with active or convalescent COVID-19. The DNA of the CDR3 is TGTGCCAGCTCACCACGGGGGGGGAATACAGATACGCAGTATTTT. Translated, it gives CASSPRGGNTDTQYF.